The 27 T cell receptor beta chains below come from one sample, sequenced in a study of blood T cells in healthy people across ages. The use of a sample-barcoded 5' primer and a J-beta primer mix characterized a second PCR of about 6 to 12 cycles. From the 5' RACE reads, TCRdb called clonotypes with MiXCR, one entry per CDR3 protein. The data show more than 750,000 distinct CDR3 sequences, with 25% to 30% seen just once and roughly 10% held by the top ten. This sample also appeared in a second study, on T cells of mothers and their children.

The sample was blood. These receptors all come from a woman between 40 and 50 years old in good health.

The CDR3 here is CATSTLQGTGPEQYF. In DNA, the CDR3 is TGTGCCACCAGCACTTTACAGGGTACGGGGCCCGAGCAGTACTTC. The chain employs TRBV15 and TRBJ2-7; D is perhaps TRBD1 (6 bases). V was clipped by 4 bases and J by 6 bases, with 19 bases between them. There are 15 residues in the CDR3. In germline, CDR1 is LNHNV, CDR2 YYDKDF (reference sequence).

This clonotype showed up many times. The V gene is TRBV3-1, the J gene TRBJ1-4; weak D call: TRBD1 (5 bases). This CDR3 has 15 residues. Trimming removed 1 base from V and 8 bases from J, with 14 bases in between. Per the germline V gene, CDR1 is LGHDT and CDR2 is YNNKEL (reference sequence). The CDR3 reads CASSQALSKGEKLFF. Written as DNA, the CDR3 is TGTGCCAGCAGCCAAGCACTTTCAAAGGGGGAAAAACTGTTTTTT.

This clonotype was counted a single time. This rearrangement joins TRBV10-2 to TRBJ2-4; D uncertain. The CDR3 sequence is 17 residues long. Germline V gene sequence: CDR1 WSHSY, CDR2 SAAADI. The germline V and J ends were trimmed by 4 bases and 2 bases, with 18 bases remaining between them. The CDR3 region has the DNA TGCGCCAGCAGTGCCCTGGGTGGATCACAATCCAAAAACATTCAGTACTTC. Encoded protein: CASSALGGSQSKNIQYF.

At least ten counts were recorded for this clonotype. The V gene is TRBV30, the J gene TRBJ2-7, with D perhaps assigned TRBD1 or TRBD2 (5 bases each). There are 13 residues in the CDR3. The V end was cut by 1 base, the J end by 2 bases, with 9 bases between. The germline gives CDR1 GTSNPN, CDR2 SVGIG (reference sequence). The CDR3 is CAWSGDGAYEQYF. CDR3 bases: TGTGCCTGGAGTGGGGACGGTGCCTACGAGCAGTACTTC.

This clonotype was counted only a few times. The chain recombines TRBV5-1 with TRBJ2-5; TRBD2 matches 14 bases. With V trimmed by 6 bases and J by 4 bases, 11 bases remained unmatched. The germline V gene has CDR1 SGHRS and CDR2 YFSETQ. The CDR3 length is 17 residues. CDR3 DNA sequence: TGCGCCAGCAATCCAGGACTAGCGGGGGGCGTCGGAGAGACCCAGTACTTC. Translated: CASNPGLAGGVGETQYF. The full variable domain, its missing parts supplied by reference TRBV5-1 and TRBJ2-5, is KAGVTQTPRYLIKTRGQQVTLSCSPISGHRSVSWYQQTPGQGLQFLFEYFSETQRNKGNFPGRFSGRQFSNSRSEMNVSTLELGDSALYLCASNPGLAGGVGETQYFGPGTRLLVL.

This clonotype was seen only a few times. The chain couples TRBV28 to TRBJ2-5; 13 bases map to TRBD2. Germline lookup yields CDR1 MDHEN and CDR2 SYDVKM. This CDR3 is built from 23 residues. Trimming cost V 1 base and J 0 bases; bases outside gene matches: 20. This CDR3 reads CASSLFLRHGLAGEDGYQETQYF. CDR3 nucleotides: TGTGCCAGCAGTTTATTTCTTCGACACGGACTAGCGGGGGAAGACGGTTACCAAGAGACCCAGTACTTC.

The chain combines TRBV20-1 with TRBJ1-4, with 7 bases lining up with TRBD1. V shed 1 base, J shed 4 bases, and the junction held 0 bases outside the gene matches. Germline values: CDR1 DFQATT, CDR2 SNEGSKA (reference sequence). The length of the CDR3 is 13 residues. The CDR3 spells CSARGQGNEKLFF. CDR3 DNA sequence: TGCAGTGCTAGAGGACAGGGTAATGAAAAACTGTTTTTT.

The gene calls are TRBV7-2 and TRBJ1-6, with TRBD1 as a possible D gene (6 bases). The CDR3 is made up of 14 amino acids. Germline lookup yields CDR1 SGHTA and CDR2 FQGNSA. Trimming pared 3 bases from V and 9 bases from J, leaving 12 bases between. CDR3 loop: CASSFHQGSSPLHF. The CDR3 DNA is TGTGCCAGCAGCTTCCACCAGGGGAGTTCACCCCTCCACTTT.

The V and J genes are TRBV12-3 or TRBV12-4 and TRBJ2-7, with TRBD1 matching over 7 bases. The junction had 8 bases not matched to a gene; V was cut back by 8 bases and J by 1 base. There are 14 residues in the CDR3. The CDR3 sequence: CASRTGGGSYEQYF. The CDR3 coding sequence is TGTGCCAGCCGGACAGGTGGCGGGTCCTACGAGCAGTACTTC.

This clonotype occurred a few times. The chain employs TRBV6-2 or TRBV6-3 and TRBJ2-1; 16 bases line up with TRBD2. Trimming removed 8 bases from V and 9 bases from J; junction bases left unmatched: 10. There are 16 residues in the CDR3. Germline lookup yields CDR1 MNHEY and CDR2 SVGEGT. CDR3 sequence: CASAGLAGGLLSEQFF. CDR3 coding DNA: TGTGCCAGCGCGGGACTAGCGGGGGGGCTCCTGAGTGAGCAGTTCTTC.

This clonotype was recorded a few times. This chain's CDR3 is CASSLADRSNEKLFF. In nucleotides, the CDR3 is TGTGCCAGCAGCTTAGCGGACAGGAGCAATGAAAAACTGTTTTTT. The chain carries TRBV7-9 and TRBJ1-4; TRBD1 agrees at 7 bases. This CDR3 is 15 amino acids long. Trimming removed 0 bases from V and 5 bases from J; junction bases left unmatched: 3. Germline V gene data show CDR1 as SEHNR and CDR2 as FQNEAQ (reference sequence).

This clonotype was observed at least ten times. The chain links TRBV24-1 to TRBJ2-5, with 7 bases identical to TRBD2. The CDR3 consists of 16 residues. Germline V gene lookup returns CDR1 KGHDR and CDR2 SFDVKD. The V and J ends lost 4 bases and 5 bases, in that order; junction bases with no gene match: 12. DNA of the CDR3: TGTGCCACCAGTGACCGGGGGAGACTAGCAGATGAGACCCAGTACTTC. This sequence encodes CATSDRGRLADETQYF.

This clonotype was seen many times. Here the CDR3 DNA reads TGCAGCGTTGGAGGTCGTCAGAAACCTGAAAAACTGTTTTTT. Its translation: CSVGGRQKPEKLFF. The genes are TRBV29-1 and TRBJ1-4; D not certain. V was clipped by 4 bases and J by 7 bases, with 16 bases between them. The CDR3 loop spans 14 amino acids. The germline V gene has CDR1 SQVTM and CDR2 ANQGSEA. Drawing the rest from reference TRBV29-1 and TRBJ1-4, the complete variable domain is SAVISQKPSRDICQRGTSLTIQCQVDSQVTMMFWYRQQPGQSLTLIATANQGSEATYESGFVIDKFPISRPNLTFSTLTVSNMSPEDSSIYLCSVGGRQKPEKLFFGSGTQLSVL.

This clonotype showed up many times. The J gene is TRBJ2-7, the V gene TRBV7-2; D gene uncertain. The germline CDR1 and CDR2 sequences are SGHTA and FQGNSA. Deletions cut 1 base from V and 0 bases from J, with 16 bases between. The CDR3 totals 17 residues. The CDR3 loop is CASSLVLNGPFSYEQYF. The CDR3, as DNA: TGTGCCAGCAGCTTAGTCCTGAATGGGCCCTTCTCCTACGAGCAGTACTTC.

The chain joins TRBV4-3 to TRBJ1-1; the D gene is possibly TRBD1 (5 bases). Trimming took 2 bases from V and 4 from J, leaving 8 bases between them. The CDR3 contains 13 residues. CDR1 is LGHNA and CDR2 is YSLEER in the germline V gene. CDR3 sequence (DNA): TGCGCCAGCAGCCAATCAGGGCTCACTGAAGCTTTCTTT. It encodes CASSQSGLTEAFF.

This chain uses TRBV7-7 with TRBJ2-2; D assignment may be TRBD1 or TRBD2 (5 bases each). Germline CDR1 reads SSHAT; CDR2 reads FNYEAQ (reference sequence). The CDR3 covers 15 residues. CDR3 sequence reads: CAGSVEGRGTGELFF. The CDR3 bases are TGTGCTGGCAGCGTAGAGGGACGAGGGACCGGGGAGCTGTTTTTT. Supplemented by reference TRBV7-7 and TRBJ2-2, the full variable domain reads GAGVSQSPRYKVTKRGQDVTLRCDPISSHATLYWYQQALGQGPEFLTYFNYEAQPDKSGLPSDRFSAERPEGSISTLTIQRTEQRDSAMYRCAGSVEGRGTGELFFGEGSRLTVL.

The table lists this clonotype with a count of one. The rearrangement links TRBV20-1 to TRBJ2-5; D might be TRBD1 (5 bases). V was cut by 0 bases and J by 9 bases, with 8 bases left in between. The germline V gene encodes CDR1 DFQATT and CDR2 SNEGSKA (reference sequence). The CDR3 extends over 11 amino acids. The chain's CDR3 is CSARDREAQYF. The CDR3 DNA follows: TGCAGTGCTAGAGACAGGGAAGCCCAGTACTTC.

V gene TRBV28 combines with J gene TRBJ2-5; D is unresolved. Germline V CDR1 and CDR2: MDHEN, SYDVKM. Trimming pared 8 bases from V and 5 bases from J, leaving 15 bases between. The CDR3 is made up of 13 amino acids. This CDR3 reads CASPPRSGETQYF. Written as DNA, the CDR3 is TGTGCCAGCCCCCCGAGGTCCGGGGAGACCCAGTACTTC. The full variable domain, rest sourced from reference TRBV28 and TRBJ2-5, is DVKVTQSSRYLVKRTGEKVFLECVQDMDHENMFWYRQDPGLGLRLIYFSYDVKMKEKGDIPEGYSVSREKKERFSLILESASTNQTSMYLCASPPRSGETQYFGPGTRLLVL.

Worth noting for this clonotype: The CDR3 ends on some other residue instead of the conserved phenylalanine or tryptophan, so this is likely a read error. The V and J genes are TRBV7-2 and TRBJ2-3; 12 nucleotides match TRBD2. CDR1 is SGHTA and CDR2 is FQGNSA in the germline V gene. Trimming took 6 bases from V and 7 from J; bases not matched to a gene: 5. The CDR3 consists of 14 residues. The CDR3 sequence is CASRLTSGGNTQYL. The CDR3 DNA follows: TGTGCCAGCAGGCTAACTAGCGGGGGGAATACGCAGTATTTG.

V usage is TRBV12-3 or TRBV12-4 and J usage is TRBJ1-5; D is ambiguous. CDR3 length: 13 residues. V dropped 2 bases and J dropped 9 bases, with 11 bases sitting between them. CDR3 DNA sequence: TGTGCCAGCAGTTTACGGCCCCAAGGGCCCCAGCATTTT. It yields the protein CASSLRPQGPQHF.

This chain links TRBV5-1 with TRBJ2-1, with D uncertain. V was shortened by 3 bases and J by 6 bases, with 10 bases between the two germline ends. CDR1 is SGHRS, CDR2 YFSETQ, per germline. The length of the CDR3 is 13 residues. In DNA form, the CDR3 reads TGCGCCAGCAGCTCTACCCACATCAATGAGCAGTTCTTC. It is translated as CASSSTHINEQFF.

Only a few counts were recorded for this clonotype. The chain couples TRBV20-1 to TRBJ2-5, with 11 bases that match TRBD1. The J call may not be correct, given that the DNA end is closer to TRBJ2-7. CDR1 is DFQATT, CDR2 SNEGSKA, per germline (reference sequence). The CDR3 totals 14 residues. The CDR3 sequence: CSARDGGQGDEQYF. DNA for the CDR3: TGCAGTGCTAGAGACGGGGGACAGGGGGACGAGCAGTACTTC.

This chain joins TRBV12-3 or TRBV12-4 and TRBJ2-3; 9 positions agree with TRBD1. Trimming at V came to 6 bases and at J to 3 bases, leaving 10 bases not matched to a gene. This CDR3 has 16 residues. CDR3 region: CASSRTGGAPTDTQYF. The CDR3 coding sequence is TGTGCCAGCAGCCGAACAGGGGGCGCACCAACAGATACGCAGTATTTT.

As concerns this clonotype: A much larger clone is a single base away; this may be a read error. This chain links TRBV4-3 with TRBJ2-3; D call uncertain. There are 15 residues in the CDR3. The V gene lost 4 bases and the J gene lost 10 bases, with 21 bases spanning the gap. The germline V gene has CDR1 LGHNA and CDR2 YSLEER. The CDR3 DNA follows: TGCGCCAGCAGCCGAGATCGACGTTCTGGGGATGCGCAGTATTTT. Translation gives CASSRDRRSGDAQYF.

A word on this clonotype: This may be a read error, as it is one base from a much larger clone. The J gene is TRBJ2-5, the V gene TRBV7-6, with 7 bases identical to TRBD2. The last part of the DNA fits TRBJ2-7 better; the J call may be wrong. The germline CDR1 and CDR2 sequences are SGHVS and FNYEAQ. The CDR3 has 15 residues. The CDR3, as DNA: TGTGCCAGCAGCTCGAAGAGCGGGGCACACTACGAGCAGTACTTC. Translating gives CASSSKSGAHYEQYF.

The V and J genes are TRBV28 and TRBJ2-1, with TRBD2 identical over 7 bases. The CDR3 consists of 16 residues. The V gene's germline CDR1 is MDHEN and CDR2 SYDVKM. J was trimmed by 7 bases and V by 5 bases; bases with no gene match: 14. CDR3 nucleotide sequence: TGTGCCAGCAGTATCGAGCGGGGAGTTATACGGAATGAGCAGTTCTTC. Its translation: CASSIERGVIRNEQFF.

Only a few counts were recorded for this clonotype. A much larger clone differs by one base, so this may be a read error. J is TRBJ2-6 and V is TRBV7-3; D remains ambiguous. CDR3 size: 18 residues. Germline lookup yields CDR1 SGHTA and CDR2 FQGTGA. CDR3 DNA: TGTGCCTGCAGCGACGATCCGACATCCTTCTCTGGGGCCAACGTCCTGACTTTC. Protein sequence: CACSDDPTSFSGANVLTF.